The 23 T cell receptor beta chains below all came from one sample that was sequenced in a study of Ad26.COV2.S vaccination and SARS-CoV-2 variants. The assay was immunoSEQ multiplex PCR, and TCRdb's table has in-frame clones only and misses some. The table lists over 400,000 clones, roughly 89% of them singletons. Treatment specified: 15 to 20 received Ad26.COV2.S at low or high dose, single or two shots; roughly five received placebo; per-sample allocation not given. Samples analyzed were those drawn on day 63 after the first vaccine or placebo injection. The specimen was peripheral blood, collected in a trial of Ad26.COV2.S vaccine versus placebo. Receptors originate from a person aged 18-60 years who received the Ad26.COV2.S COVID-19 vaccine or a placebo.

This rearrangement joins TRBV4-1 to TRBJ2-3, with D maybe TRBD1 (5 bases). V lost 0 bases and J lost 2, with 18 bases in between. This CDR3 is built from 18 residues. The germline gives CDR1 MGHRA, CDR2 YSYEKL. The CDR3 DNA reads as TGCGCCAGCAGCCAAGATGTCGAGACAGCCCCTTACACAGATACGCAGTATTTT. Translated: CASSQDVETAPYTDTQYF.

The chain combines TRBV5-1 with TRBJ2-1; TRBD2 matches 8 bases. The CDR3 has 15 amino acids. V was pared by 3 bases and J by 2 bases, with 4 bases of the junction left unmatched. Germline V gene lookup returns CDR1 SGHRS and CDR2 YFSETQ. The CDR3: CASSSHGGAYNEQFF. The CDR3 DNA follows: TGCGCCAGCAGCTCCCACGGGGGGGCCTACAATGAGCAGTTCTTC. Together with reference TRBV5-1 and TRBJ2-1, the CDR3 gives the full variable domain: KAGVTQTPRYLIKTRGQQVTLSCSPISGHRSVSWYQQTPGQGLQFLFEYFSETQRNKGNFPGRFSGRQFSNSRSEMNVSTLELGDSALYLCASSSHGGAYNEQFFGPGTRLTVL.

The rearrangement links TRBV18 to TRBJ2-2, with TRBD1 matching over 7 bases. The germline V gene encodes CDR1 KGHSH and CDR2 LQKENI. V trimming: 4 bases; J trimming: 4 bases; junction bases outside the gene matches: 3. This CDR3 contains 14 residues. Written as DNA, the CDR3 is TGTGCCAGCTCACTCGACAGGGTCACCGGGGAGCTGTTTTTT. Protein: CASSLDRVTGELFF.

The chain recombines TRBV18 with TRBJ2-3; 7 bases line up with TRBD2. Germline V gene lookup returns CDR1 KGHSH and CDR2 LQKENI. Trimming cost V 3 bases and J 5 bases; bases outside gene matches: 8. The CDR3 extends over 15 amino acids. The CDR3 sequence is CASSPTDGGGDTQYF. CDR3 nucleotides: TGTGCCAGCTCACCCACCGATGGGGGGGGAGATACGCAGTATTTT. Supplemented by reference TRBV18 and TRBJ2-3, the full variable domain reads NAGVMQNPRHLVRRRGQEARLRCSPMKGHSHVYWYRQLPEEGLKFMVYLQKENIIDESGMPKERFSAEFPKEGPSILRIQQVVRGDSAAYFCASSPTDGGGDTQYFGPGTRLTVL.

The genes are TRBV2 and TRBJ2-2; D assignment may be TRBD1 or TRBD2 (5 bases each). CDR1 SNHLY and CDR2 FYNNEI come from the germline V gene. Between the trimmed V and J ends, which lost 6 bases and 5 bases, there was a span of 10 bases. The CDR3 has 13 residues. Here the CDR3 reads CASRAEGTGELFF. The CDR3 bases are TGTGCCAGCAGGGCCGAGGGGACCGGGGAGCTGTTTTTT.

The CDR3 DNA is TGTGCCAGCAGCTCCTGGGGTTACGAGCAGTACGTC. Amino acid sequence: CASSSWGYEQYV. The J gene is TRBJ2-7, the V gene TRBV13; D unclear. CDR3 length equals 12 residues. Germline V CDR1 and CDR2: PRHDT, FYEKMQ (reference sequence). Deletions cut 4 bases from V and 4 bases from J, with 8 bases between.

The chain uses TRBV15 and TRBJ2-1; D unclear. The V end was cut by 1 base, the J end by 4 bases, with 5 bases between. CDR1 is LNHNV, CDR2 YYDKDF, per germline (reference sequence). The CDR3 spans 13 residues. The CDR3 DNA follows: TGTGCCACCAGCAGAGTGCCTTACAATGAGCAGTTCTTC. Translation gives CATSRVPYNEQFF.

The CDR3 DNA reads as TGTGCCACCAGCAGAGATCGGTGGGACAGCAATCAGCCCCAGCATTTT. It yields the protein CATSRDRWDSNQPQHF. The chain has TRBV15 and TRBJ1-5, with D perhaps TRBD1 (5 bases). The CDR3 runs to 16 residues. Germline V gene sequence: CDR1 LNHNV, CDR2 YYDKDF (reference sequence). V shed 0 bases and J shed 1 base, with 10 bases lying between them.

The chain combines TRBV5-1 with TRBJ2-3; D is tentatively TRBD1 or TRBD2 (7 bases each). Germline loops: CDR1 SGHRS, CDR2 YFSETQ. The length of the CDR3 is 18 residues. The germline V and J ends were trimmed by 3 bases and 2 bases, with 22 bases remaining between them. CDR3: CASSSWGGTVTYTDTQYF. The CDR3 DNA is TGCGCCAGCAGCTCCTGGGGAGGGACAGTCACCTACACAGATACGCAGTATTTT.

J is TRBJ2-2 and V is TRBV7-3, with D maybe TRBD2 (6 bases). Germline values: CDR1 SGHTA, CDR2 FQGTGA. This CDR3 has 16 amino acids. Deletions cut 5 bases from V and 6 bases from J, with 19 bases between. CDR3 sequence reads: CASSRSTSWVPGELFF. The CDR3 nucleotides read TGTGCCAGCAGCCGATCGACTAGTTGGGTACCCGGGGAGCTGTTTTTT.

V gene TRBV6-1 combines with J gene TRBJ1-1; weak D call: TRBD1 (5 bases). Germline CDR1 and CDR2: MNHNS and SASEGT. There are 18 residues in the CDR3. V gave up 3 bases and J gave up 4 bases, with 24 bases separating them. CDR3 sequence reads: CASSDTPDTYTGRTEAFF. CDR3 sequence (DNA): TGTGCCAGCAGTGATACCCCGGACACCTACACTGGACGCACTGAAGCTTTCTTT.

The CDR3 loop reads CASRDRHHTEAFF. CDR3 nucleotides: TGTGCCAGCAGAGATCGACACCACACTGAAGCTTTCTTT. The rearrangement links TRBV13 to TRBJ1-1; D is ambiguous. This CDR3 is 13 amino acids long. The V end lost 6 bases, the J end lost 3 bases, and 11 bases lay between the germline ends. CDR1 and CDR2 (germline): PRHDT, FYEKMQ (reference sequence).

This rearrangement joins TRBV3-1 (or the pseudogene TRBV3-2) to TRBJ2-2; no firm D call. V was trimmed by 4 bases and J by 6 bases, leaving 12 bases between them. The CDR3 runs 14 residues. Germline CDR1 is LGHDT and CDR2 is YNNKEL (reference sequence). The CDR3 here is CASSPQAMAGELFF. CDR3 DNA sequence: TGTGCCAGCAGCCCGCAGGCAATGGCCGGGGAGCTGTTTTTT.

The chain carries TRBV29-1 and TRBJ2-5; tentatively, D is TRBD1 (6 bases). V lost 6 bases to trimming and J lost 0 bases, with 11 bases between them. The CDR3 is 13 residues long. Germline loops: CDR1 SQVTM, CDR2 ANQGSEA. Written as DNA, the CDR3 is TGCAGCGTACCTCAGGGGTACCAAGAGACCCAGTACTTC. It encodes CSVPQGYQETQYF.

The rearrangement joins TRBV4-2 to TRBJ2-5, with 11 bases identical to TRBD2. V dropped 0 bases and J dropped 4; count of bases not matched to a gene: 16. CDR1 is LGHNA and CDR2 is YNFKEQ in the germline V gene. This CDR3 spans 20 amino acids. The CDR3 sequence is CASSQEARRSRLAGGETQYF. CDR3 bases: TGTGCCAGCAGCCAAGAAGCCCGCCGTTCGAGGCTAGCGGGGGGAGAGACCCAGTACTTC.

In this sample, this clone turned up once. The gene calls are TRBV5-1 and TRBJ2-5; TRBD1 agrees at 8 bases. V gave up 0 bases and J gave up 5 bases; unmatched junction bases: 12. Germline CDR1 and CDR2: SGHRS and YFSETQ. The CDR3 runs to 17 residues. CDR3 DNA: TGCGCCAGCAGCTTGGCCATTTCGGACAGGGCCGGCGAGACCCAGTACTTC. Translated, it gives CASSLAISDRAGETQYF.

The CDR3 reads CASSLAGGEYNEQFF. The DNA of the CDR3 is TGTGCCAGCAGCTTAGCGGGGGGCGAATACAATGAGCAGTTCTTC. The rearrangement links TRBV7-3 to TRBJ2-1; 8 bases agree with TRBD2. The CDR3 has 15 residues. Unmatched junction bases numbered 4, after V lost 2 bases and J lost 4 bases. Germline assignment: CDR1 SGHTA and CDR2 FQGTGA.

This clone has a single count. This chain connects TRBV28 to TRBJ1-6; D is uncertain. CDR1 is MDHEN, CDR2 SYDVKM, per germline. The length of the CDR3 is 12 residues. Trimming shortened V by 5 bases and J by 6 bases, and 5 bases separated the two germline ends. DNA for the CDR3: TGTGCCAGCAGTCACAGTAATTCACCCCTCCACTTT. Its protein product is CASSHSNSPLHF. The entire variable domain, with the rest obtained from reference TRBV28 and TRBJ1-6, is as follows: DVKVTQSSRYLVKRTGEKVFLECVQDMDHENMFWYRQDPGLGLRLIYFSYDVKMKEKGDIPEGYSVSREKKERFSLILESASTNQTSMYLCASSHSNSPLHFGNGTRLTVT.

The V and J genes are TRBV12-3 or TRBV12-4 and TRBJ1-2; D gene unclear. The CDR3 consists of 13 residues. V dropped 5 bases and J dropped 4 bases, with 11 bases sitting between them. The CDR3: CASSPRRAYGYTF. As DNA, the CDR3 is TGTGCCAGCAGTCCACGTAGGGCCTATGGCTACACCTTC.

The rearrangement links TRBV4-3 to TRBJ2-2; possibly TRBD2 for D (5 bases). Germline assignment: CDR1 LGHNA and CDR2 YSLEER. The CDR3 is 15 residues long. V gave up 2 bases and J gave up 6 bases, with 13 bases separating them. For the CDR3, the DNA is TGCGCCAGCAGCCAACTCCCGACTACAGCCGGGGAGCTGTTTTTT. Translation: CASSQLPTTAGELFF.

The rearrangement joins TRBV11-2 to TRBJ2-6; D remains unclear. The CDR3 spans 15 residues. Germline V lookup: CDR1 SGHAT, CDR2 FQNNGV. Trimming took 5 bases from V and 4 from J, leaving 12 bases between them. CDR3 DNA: TGTGCCAGCAGCCCCCTCGAAACGGGGGCCAACGTCCTGACTTTC. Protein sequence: CASSPLETGANVLTF.

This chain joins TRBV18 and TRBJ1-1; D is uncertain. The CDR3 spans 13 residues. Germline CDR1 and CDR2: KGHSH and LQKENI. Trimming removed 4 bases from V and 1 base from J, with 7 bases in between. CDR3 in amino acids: CASSHGENTEAFF. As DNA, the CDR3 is TGTGCCAGCTCACATGGAGAGAACACTGAAGCTTTCTTT. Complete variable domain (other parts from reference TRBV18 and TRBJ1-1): NAGVMQNPRHLVRRRGQEARLRCSPMKGHSHVYWYRQLPEEGLKFMVYLQKENIIDESGMPKERFSAEFPKEGPSILRIQQVVRGDSAAYFCASSHGENTEAFFGQGTRLTVV.

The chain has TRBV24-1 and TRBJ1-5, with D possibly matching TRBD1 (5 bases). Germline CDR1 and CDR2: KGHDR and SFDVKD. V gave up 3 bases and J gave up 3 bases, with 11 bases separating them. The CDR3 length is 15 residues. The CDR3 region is CATSDARQTNQPQHF. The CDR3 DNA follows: TGTGCCACCAGTGATGCCCGACAGACCAATCAGCCCCAGCATTTT.